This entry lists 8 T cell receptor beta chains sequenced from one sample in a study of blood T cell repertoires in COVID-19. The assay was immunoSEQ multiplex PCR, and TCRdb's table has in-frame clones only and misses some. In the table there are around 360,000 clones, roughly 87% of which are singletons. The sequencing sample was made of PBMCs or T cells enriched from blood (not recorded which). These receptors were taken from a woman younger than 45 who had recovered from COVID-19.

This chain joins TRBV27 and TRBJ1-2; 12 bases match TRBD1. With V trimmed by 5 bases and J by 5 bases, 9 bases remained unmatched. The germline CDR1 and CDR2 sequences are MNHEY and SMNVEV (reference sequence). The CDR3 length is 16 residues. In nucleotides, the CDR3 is TGTGCCAGCAGTCTAACACCGGGACAGGGGGCTTATGGCTACACCTTC. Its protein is CASSLTPGQGAYGYTF.

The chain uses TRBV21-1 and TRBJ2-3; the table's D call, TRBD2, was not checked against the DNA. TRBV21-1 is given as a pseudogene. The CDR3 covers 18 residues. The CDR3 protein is CATLPPGGPGDITDTQYF. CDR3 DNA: TGTGCCACCCTCCCCCCGGGAGGGCCCGGGGATATCACAGATACGCAGTATTTT.

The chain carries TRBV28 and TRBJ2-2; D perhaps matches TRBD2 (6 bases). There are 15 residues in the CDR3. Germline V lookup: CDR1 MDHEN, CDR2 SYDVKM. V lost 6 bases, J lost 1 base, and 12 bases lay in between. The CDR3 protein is CASSSGRGNTGELFF. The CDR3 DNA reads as TGTGCCAGCAGCAGCGGGCGGGGGAACACCGGGGAGCTGTTTTTT.

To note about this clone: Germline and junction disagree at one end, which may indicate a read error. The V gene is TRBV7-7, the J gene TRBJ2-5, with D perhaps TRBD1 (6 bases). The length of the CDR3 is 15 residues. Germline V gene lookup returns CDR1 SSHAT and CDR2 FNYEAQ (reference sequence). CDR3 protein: CASSLFGTTQETQYF. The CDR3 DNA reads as TGTGCTAGCAGCTTATTCGGGACAACTCAAGAGACCCAGTACTTC.

The CDR3 loop reads CASSGGQGYADTQYF. The DNA of the CDR3 is TGTGCCAGCAGCGGGGGACAGGGGTACGCAGATACGCAGTATTTT. The genes are TRBV5-8 and TRBJ2-3, with 10 bases aligning to TRBD1. The CDR3 has 15 residues. V lost 4 bases and J lost 4; bases outside the gene matches: 6. In germline, CDR1 is SGHTS, CDR2 YDEGEE.

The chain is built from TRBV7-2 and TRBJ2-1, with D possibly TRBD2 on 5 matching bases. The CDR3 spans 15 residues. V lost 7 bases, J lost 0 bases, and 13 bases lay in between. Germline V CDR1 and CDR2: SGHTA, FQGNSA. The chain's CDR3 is CASKSGGSSYNEQFF. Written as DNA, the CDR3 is TGTGCCAGCAAGAGCGGAGGAAGCTCCTACAATGAGCAGTTCTTC.

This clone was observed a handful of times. Here the CDR3 reads CASSPSGSLDTGELFF. The CDR3 coding sequence is TGTGCCAGCAGCCCTAGCGGGAGTTTGGACACCGGGGAGCTGTTTTTT. The chain uses TRBV14 and TRBJ2-2, with TRBD2 matching over 10 bases. The germline V gene has CDR1 SGHDN and CDR2 FVKESK. The CDR3 covers 16 residues. V was pared by 4 bases and J by 3 bases, with 5 bases of the junction left unmatched.

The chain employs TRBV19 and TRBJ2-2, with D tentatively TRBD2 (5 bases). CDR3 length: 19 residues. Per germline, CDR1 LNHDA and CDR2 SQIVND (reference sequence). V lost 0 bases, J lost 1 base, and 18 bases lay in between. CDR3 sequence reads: CASSIEDFRTGKNTGELFF. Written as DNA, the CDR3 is TGTGCCAGTAGTATAGAGGACTTCCGGACGGGGAAGAACACCGGGGAGCTGTTTTTT.